A single T cell receptor beta chain is shown here with its context. The target antigen is unknown. This table comes from immunoSEQ multiplex PCR, and its TCRdb copy is limited to in-frame clones, with some not included. The repertoire holds 70,000 to 85,000 clones, with around 85% as singletons. The germline V gene has CDR1 LNHDA and CDR2 SQIVND (reference sequence). CDR3 length: 15 residues. The junction had 2 bases not matched to a gene; V was cut back by 3 bases and J by 2 bases. These data belong to a study of OX40 agonist ivuxolimab in advanced cancers. Overall study findings and caveats: At 0.1 to 3.0 mg/kg, clonal expansion of CD4+ and CD8+ blood T cells had occurred by week 6.

Here the sequenced sample was CD4+ or CD8+ T cells sorted from blood, taken in a trial of the OX40 agonist ivuxolimab. The receptor's source is an adult with an advanced solid tumor such as melanoma, head and neck, liver or kidney cancer. This chain uses TRBV19 with TRBJ2-3; 10 bases are a match to TRBD2. CDR3: CASSIGLADTDTQYF. The DNA of the CDR3 is TGTGCCAGTAGTATCGGACTAGCGGACACAGATACGCAGTATTTT.